These 7 T cell receptor beta chains were sequenced from one sample in a study of vaccination and CD4 T cells after COVID-19. Treatment here: 10-day PBMC culture with coronavirus spike peptide pools or control peptides (ViraFEST assay). The Oncomine TCR Beta short-read assay was applied to DNA of cultured CD4+ T cells. TCRdb independently ran MiXCR on the PCR reads; one entry per CDR3 protein. The data contain about 20,000 distinct CDR3 sequences, over 50% of them seen just once; the ten biggest clones take up 8% to 10%. The antigens of these receptors remain unknown. The sample consisted of CD4+ T cells from blood, cultured in vitro. These receptors all stem from a human donor who had recovered from COVID-19.

V usage is TRBV6-1 and J usage is TRBJ1-2; D is ambiguous. V lost 0 bases and J lost 9, with 14 bases in between. Germline CDR1 MNHNS, CDR2 SASEGT. The CDR3 contains 14 residues. DNA of the CDR3: TGTGCCAGCAGTGAAGCGGAAAAGAGTCATAGCTACACCTTC. Translating it yields CASSEAEKSHSYTF.

V is TRBV7-9 and J is TRBJ1-1; TRBD1 agrees at 7 bases. The germline gives CDR1 SEHNR, CDR2 FQNEAQ (reference sequence). With 4 bases clipped from V and 9 bases from J, the junction kept 5 bases outside the gene matches. The CDR3 has 12 amino acids. This chain's CDR3 is CASSSDRVKAFF. Written as DNA, the CDR3 is TGTGCCAGCAGCTCCGACAGGGTAAAAGCTTTCTTT.

V gene TRBV5-1 combines with J gene TRBJ2-7, with 8 nucleotides matching TRBD1. The CDR3 length is 15 residues. With V trimmed by 0 bases and J by 5 bases, 7 bases remained unmatched. CDR1 and CDR2 from the germline V gene are SGHRS and YFSETQ. The CDR3 loop is CASSLVDREWHEQYF. In DNA form, the CDR3 reads TGCGCCAGCAGCTTGGTGGACAGGGAGTGGCACGAGCAGTACTTC.

The rearrangement uses TRBV15 and TRBJ2-7; 8 bases align to TRBD2. Germline assignment: CDR1 LNHNV and CDR2 YYDKDF (reference sequence). The ends lost 1 base at V and 5 bases at J; junction bases unmatched: 10. The CDR3 consists of 16 residues. CDR3 DNA sequence: TGTGCCACCAGCAGAGCAGTATCGGGAGGGAGTGACGAGCAGTACTTC. It encodes CATSRAVSGGSDEQYF.

This chain links TRBV20-1 with TRBJ2-1, with no clear D. CDR1 and CDR2 (germline): DFQATT, SNEGSKA (reference sequence). This CDR3 comprises 11 residues. The V end lost 6 bases, the J end lost 8 bases, and 11 bases lay between the germline ends. CDR3 sequence reads: CSARLIYEQFF. The DNA of the CDR3 is TGCAGTGCAAGACTGATCTATGAGCAGTTCTTC.

The J gene is TRBJ1-2, the V gene TRBV19; no reliable D call. Between the trimmed V and J ends, which lost 1 base and 5 bases, there was a span of 14 bases. The CDR3 length is 15 residues. Germline-derived CDR1 and CDR2 are LNHDA and SQIVND (reference sequence). The DNA for the CDR3 is TGTGCCAGTAGTATAGGTCGGGCAGGTCTGTATGGCTACACCTTC. Protein product: CASSIGRAGLYGYTF.

This chain connects TRBV7-2 to TRBJ1-2; maybe TRBD1 (5 bases). Trimming took off 5 bases at V and 2 bases at J, with 15 bases between the two ends. The CDR3 runs to 15 residues. Germline V gene lookup returns CDR1 SGHTA and CDR2 FQGNSA. CDR3 residues: CASSTSPGTNYGYTF. CDR3 sequence (DNA): TGTGCCAGCAGCACTTCCCCCGGGACCAACTATGGCTACACCTTC. The full variable domain, rest sourced from reference TRBV7-2 and TRBJ1-2, is GAGVSQSPSNKVTEKGKDVELRCDPISGHTALYWYRQSLGQGLEFLIYFQGNSAPDKSGLPSDRFSAERTGGSVSTLTIQRTQQEDSAVYLCASSTSPGTNYGYTFGSGTRLTVV.